Shown below are 2 T cell receptor beta chains from a single sample sequenced in a study of T cell repertoires in cytomegalovirus infection (dated by TCRdb to the late 2010s). Sequencing instrument: Illumina HiSeq 1500. TCRdb trimmed public reads at Q25 via fastp, called clones via MiXCR and kept in-frame beta chains. When rows share a CDR3 protein, they turn into one entry using the most common DNA and genes. The sample table holds approximately 700,000 distinct CDR3 sequences, of which less than 40% were seen once. The ten top clones hold about 2.8% of the sample. Specimen: PBMCs. The source is a human donor in good health (CMV status not recorded). Some clones in this sample may be carry-over from other donors' samples.

This chain uses TRBV5-4 with TRBJ1-6; D not certain. Germline CDR1 SGHNT, CDR2 YYREEE (reference sequence). The CDR3 length is 16 residues. V lost 0 bases and J 7 bases, leaving 14 bases between the germline ends. The CDR3 sequence is CASSLGAGGGNSPLHF. For the CDR3, the DNA is TGTGCCAGCAGCTTGGGGGCAGGCGGAGGGAATTCACCCCTCCACTTT.

This clonotype has only a few counts. DNA for the CDR3: TGTGCCAGCAGTGGGGGACAGGGGTTCGAACAGCCCCAGCATTTT. Protein: CASSGGQGFEQPQHF. V is TRBV28 and J is TRBJ1-5; 10 positions match TRBD1. Germline V gene lookup returns CDR1 MDHEN and CDR2 SYDVKM. V shed 5 bases and J 7 bases; nucleotides not matched to a gene: 8. This CDR3 region has 15 residues.